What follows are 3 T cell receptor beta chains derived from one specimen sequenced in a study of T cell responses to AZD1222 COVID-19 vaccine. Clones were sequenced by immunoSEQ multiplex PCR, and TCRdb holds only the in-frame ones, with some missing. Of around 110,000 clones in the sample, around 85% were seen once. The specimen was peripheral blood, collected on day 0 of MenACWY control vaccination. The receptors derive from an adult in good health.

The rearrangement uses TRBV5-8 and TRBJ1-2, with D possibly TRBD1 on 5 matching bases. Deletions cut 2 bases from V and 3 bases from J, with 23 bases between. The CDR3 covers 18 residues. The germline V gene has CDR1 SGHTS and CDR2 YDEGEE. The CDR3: CASSFYGAGGAGDYGYTF. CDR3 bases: TGTGCCAGCAGCTTCTATGGGGCCGGAGGGGCGGGGGACTATGGCTACACCTTC.

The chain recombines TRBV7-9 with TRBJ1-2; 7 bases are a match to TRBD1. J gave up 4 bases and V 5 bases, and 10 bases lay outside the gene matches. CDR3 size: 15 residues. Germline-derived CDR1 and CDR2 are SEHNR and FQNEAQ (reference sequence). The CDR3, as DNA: TGTGCCAGCAGCCCAGACGGGCAGGGGGGCTATGGCTACACCTTC. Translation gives CASSPDGQGGYGYTF.

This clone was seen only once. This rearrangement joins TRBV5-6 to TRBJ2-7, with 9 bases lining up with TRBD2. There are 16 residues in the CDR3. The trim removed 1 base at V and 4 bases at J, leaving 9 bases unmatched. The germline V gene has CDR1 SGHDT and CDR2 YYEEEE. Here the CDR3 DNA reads TGTGCCAGCAGCTTGTCCGGACTAGCGAACCCGTACGAGCAGTACTTC. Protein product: CASSLSGLANPYEQYF.